Each of the 29 T cell receptor beta chains below was sequenced from the same sample in a study of kidney transplant recipient with SARS-CoV-2 infection (dated by TCRdb to the early 2020s). Read against the paper, the sample's time point label means: pre-pandemic baseline sample and day 111 after first positive SARS-CoV-2 test. Instrument used: Illumina MiSeq. The raw public data were reprocessed by TCRdb itself: fastp quality trimming at Q25, MiXCR clonotype calling, in-frame beta chains only. For every CDR3 protein sequence, its rows merge into one entry that carries the most common genes and DNA. For this sample there are roughly 230,000 distinct CDR3 sequences; around 30% appear just once. Of the sample, 7% to 8% is held by the ten largest clones. The sequences come from a blood sample, collected at baseline and on approximately day 120 from a kidney transplant recipient. The receptor source for this set is a male patient between 25 and 40 years old who had COVID-19 and was a kidney transplant recipient. Following a transplant, some T lymphocytes may have been derived from the graft donor.

Of note for this clonotype: A much larger clone lies a single base off, so this may be a read error. The chain combines TRBV11-2 with TRBJ2-7, with 15 bases aligning to TRBD2. Germline V gene data show CDR1 as SGHAT and CDR2 as FQNNGV. The length of the CDR3 is 16 residues. The CDR3 DNA reads TGTACCAGCAGCTTCGAGGGGACTAGCGGGAGGTACGAGCAGTACTTC. Its protein product is CTSSFEGTSGRYEQYF.

Remarks on this clonotype: This could be a read error, since a much larger clone is one nucleotide away. This chain links TRBV7-6 with TRBJ2-5; 8 bases line up with TRBD1. The CDR3 totals 18 residues. Germline CDR1 reads SGHVS; CDR2 reads FNYEAQ. This CDR3 reads CAGSFYIGVGRGPETQYF. CDR3 in DNA: TGTGCCGGCAGCTTCTACATCGGGGTTGGCAGGGGGCCCGAGACCCAGTACTTC.

The chain couples TRBV6-5 to TRBJ2-3; TRBD1 matches at 9 bases. The length of the CDR3 is 16 residues. The V segment lost 6 bases and the J segment 3 bases; nucleotides outside the gene matches: 10. Germline lookup yields CDR1 MNHEY and CDR2 SVGAGI. The CDR3 region is CASREAGTGWTDTQYF. DNA of the CDR3: TGTGCCAGCAGAGAGGCCGGGACAGGGTGGACAGATACGCAGTATTTT.

A remark on this clonotype: A much larger clonotype is one base distant, so this may be a read error. V usage is TRBV13 and J usage is TRBJ2-5, with D perhaps matching TRBD2 (6 bases). In germline, CDR1 is PRHDT, CDR2 FYEKMQ (reference sequence). The V gene lost 0 bases and the J gene lost 3 bases, with 11 bases spanning the gap. The CDR3 has 15 amino acids. This CDR3 is CASSLGTRGEETQYF. CDR3 DNA: TGTGCCAGCAGCTTAGGGACTAGGGGTGAAGAGACCCAGTACTTC.

Only a few counts were recorded for this clonotype. The chain carries TRBV16 and TRBJ1-2; D unresolved. The V gene lost 5 bases and the J gene lost 4 bases, with 23 bases spanning the gap. This CDR3 is built from 17 residues. The germline V gene encodes CDR1 KGHSY and CDR2 FQNENV. CDR3 in amino acids: CASSSYRVVRETYGYTF. The CDR3 nucleotides are TGTGCCAGCAGCTCTTATCGGGTCGTTAGAGAGACCTATGGCTACACCTTC.

This clonotype was observed at least ten times. The rearrangement uses TRBV20-1 and TRBJ1-2, with D possibly matching TRBD1 (5 bases). The CDR3 length is 15 residues. CDR1 is DFQATT and CDR2 is SNEGSKA in the germline V gene (reference sequence). Trimming left V 8 bases short and J 5 bases short, with 24 bases between. Written as DNA, the CDR3 is TGCAGTCTAACATCCTCCTCGGGACGGCTATATGGCTACACCTTC. Translating it yields CSLTSSSGRLYGYTF.

This clonotype was counted many times. The gene calls are TRBV21-1 and TRBJ2-3. TRBV21-1 is a pseudogene locus. This CDR3 region has 17 residues. The CDR3 nucleotides read TGTGCCAGCAGGTGGCAGATAGCTACAGTCATGCAAGATACGCAGTATTTT. Residues: CASRWQIATVMQDTQYF.

In regard to this clonotype: Being one base from a much bigger clone, this may be a read error. The V call is TRBV5-1, the J call TRBJ2-7, with 8 bases that match TRBD2. The CDR3 loop spans 13 amino acids. Per germline, CDR1 SGHRS and CDR2 YFSETQ. The CDR3 is CVSSLADRYEQYF. The CDR3 bases are TGCGTCAGCTCACTAGCGGATCGCTACGAGCAGTACTTC.

This clonotype showed up many times. The gene calls are TRBV19 and TRBJ1-5, with unresolved D. The ends were cut back, 5 bases at V and 0 bases at J, with 17 bases in the middle. The germline V gene has CDR1 LNHDA and CDR2 SQIVND (reference sequence). This CDR3 comprises 17 residues. CDR3 region: CASSSIDTGGSNQPQHF. The CDR3, as DNA: TGTGCCAGTAGTTCGATAGACACGGGCGGTAGCAATCAGCCCCAGCATTTT.

The table lists this clonotype with many counts. V gene TRBV6-6 combines with J gene TRBJ1-2, with unresolved D. V dropped 5 bases and J dropped 4 bases, with 23 bases sitting between them. Germline CDR1 is MNHNY and CDR2 is SVGAGI (reference sequence). This CDR3 comprises 17 residues. The CDR3 nucleotides read TGTGCCAGCAGTGATGTAAAAGGTGGGAGAAAGACCTATGGCTACACCTTC. Protein product: CASSDVKGGRKTYGYTF.

Many counts were recorded for this clonotype. This rearrangement joins TRBV3-1 to TRBJ2-1; D remains ambiguous. Germline values: CDR1 LGHDT, CDR2 YNNKEL (reference sequence). The CDR3 contains 16 residues. V was trimmed by 4 bases and J by 0 bases, leaving 13 bases between them. CDR3 sequence (DNA): TGTGCCAGCAGCCCAGGACGGGTGAGCTCCTACAATGAGCAGTTCTTC. Amino acids: CASSPGRVSSYNEQFF.

In this sample, this clonotype turned up many times. DNA for the CDR3: TGTGCCAGAAAGTTTCAAGTGGTGAGAAAGACCTATGGCTACACCTTC. Residues: CARKFQVVRKTYGYTF. This chain links TRBV5-3 with TRBJ1-2; D gene unclear. TRBV5-3 is an ORF for which the function is uncertain. The CDR3 has 16 residues. The V gene lost 6 bases and the J gene lost 4 bases, with 22 bases spanning the gap.

There are many counts of this clonotype. The chain employs TRBV6-5 and TRBJ2-7; 12 nucleotides line up with TRBD1. CDR1 and CDR2 from the germline V gene are MNHEY and SVGAGI. J gave up 5 bases and V 0 bases, and 2 bases lay outside the gene matches. This CDR3 spans 15 amino acids. CDR3 in DNA: TGTGCCAGCAGTTACTCCCGGGACAGGGGGCACGAGCAGTACTTC. This gives the protein CASSYSRDRGHEQYF.

This clonotype was detected many times. The chain recombines TRBV9 with TRBJ1-5; D gene uncertain. The germline V gene encodes CDR1 SGDLS and CDR2 YYNGEE. The CDR3 extends over 15 amino acids. V dropped 0 bases and J dropped 7 bases, with 14 bases sitting between them. CDR3 in DNA: TGTGCCAGCAGCGTAGGGGTAGGAACGAGGCAGCCCCAGCATTTT. It encodes CASSVGVGTRQPQHF.

To note about this clonotype: This may come from a read error, since a much larger clone is one base off. The gene calls are TRBV16 and TRBJ1-2; unclear D gene. CDR3 length: 17 residues. Germline CDR1 KGHSY, CDR2 FQNENV. The CDR3 nucleotides read TGTGCCAGCAGCGTGAGCCGGGTCGTTAGAAAGACCTATAGCTACACCTTC. Amino acid sequence: CASSVSRVVRKTYSYTF.

This clonotype was observed at least ten times. V gene TRBV12-3 or TRBV12-4 combines with J gene TRBJ1-2; D is uncertain. The CDR3 totals 17 residues. Trimming removed 5 bases at V and 4 bases at J, with 23 bases between. The CDR3 region is CASSRLVSFRKTYGYTF. The CDR3 DNA sequence: TGTGCCAGCAGTCGACTGGTCAGCTTCCGAAAGACCTATGGCTACACCTTC.

This clonotype was seen repeatedly, ten times or more. The V and J genes are TRBV3-1 and TRBJ2-3; D remains unclear. The germline CDR1 and CDR2 sequences are LGHDT and YNNKEL (reference sequence). Trimming removed 2 bases at V and 1 base at J, with 13 bases between. The length of the CDR3 is 16 residues. CDR3 sequence: CASSQRPRGGTDTQYF. DNA of the CDR3: TGTGCCAGCAGCCAAAGGCCGCGTGGTGGCACAGATACGCAGTATTTT.

This clonotype was found many times. This chain joins TRBV5-1 and TRBJ2-7; no firm D call. This CDR3 is built from 15 residues. Trimming left V 1 base short and J 2 bases short, with 13 bases between. CDR1 and CDR2 from the germline V gene are SGHRS and YFSETQ. The CDR3 loop reads CASSLWAGQTYEQYF. The CDR3, as DNA: TGCGCCAGCAGCTTGTGGGCTGGGCAGACCTACGAGCAGTACTTC.

This clonotype has at least ten counts. This chain links TRBV15 with TRBJ1-2; the D is unclear. V was pared by 4 bases and J by 4 bases, with 22 bases between. From germline, CDR1 is LNHNV and CDR2 YYDKDF (reference sequence). This CDR3 has 17 amino acids. The CDR3 coding sequence is TGTGCCACCAGCAACGATTCAAGGTGTGGAAAGACCTATGGCTACACCTTC. Protein sequence: CATSNDSRCGKTYGYTF. The complete variable domain, with remaining parts taken from reference TRBV15 and TRBJ1-2, reads DAMVIQNPRYQVTQFGKPVTLSCSQTLNHNVMYWYQQKSSQAPKLLFHYYDKDFNNEADTPDNFQSRRPNTSFCFLDIRSPGLGDTAMYLCATSNDSRCGKTYGYTFGSGTRLTVV.

This clonotype was observed at least ten times. CDR3 residues: CASSKTGNQPQHF. DNA for the CDR3: TGTGCCAGCAGCAAGACAGGGAATCAGCCCCAGCATTTT. The chain uses TRBV12-3 or TRBV12-4 and TRBJ1-5; TRBD1 agrees at 7 bases. This CDR3 region has 13 residues. After removal of 6 bases from V and 4 bases from J, the junction contained 3 bases not matched to a gene.

At least ten counts were recorded for this clonotype. The CDR3 loop reads CASSVDRGEAFF. CDR3 nucleotides: TGTGCCAGCAGCGTGGACAGGGGAGAAGCTTTCTTT. The genes are TRBV9 and TRBJ1-1, with 9 nucleotides matching TRBD1. CDR3 length equals 12 residues. Germline lookup yields CDR1 SGDLS and CDR2 YYNGEE. J lost 8 bases, V lost 2 bases, and 1 base had no gene match.

A remark on this clonotype: A single base separates this from a much larger clone, so it may be a read error. This chain uses TRBV25-1 with TRBJ1-2; no clear D gene. Trimming removed 5 bases at V and 4 bases at J, with 23 bases between. The germline V gene encodes CDR1 MGHDK and CDR2 SYGVNS. This CDR3 region has 17 residues. This CDR3 is CASSIRKELGKTYGYTF. The CDR3 DNA is TGTGCCAGCAGTATTAGGAAAGAACTGGGAAAGACCTATGGCTACACCTTC.

This clonotype was observed many times. The chain recombines TRBV6-2 or TRBV6-3 with TRBJ1-1; the D is unclear. V was clipped by 7 bases and J by 5 bases, with 8 bases between them. The V gene's germline CDR1 is MNHEY and CDR2 SVGEGT. The CDR3 is 11 residues long. CDR3 sequence reads: CASTDLTEAFF. DNA of the CDR3: TGTGCCAGCACGGACCTTACTGAAGCTTTCTTT.

This clonotype qualifies as medium-sized (0.01 to 0.1%). This chain uses TRBV7-6 with TRBJ2-7; 9 nucleotides line up with TRBD1. V was pared by 1 base and J by 7 bases, with 8 bases of the junction left unmatched. CDR1 SGHVS and CDR2 FNYEAQ come from the germline V gene. This CDR3 region has 15 residues. CDR3 sequence reads: CASSLVTGGTGEQYF. For the CDR3, the DNA is TGTGCCAGCAGCTTAGTGACAGGGGGGACGGGAGAGCAGTACTTC.

There are many counts of this clonotype. The genes are TRBV18 and TRBJ1-2; possible D gene TRBD1, 5 bases. The CDR3 has 14 amino acids. The V end lost 2 bases, the J end lost 12 bases, and 19 bases lay between the germline ends. CDR1 is KGHSH, CDR2 LQKENI, per germline. The CDR3 region is CASSPSRGGAENTF. The CDR3 nucleotides are TGTGCCAGCTCACCATCGCGAGGAGGGGCCGAAAACACCTTC.

To note about this clonotype: A single base separates this from a much larger clone, so it may be a read error. The conserved phenylalanine or tryptophan is not found at the CDR3 terminus, so this likely reflects a read error. The chain combines TRBV9 with TRBJ2-7; 7 bases are shared with TRBD1. The J call may be wrong; the DNA end is better matched by TRBJ2-5. This CDR3 has 14 residues. Germline CDR1 SGDLS, CDR2 YYNGEE. The DNA of the CDR3 is TGTGCCAGCAGCGGTCAGGGGGTACGCGGGACCCAGTACCTC. Protein sequence: CASSGQGVRGTQYL.

A few counts support this clonotype. This chain connects TRBV6-2 or TRBV6-3 to TRBJ2-3; D might be TRBD2 (5 bases). CDR3 length equals 15 residues. Per the germline V gene, CDR1 is MNHEY and CDR2 is SVGEGT. Trimming pared 5 bases from V and 4 bases from J, leaving 16 bases between. This CDR3 reads CASSPTTTGADTQYF. The CDR3, as DNA: TGTGCCAGCAGTCCTACAACGACCGGGGCAGATACGCAGTATTTT.

This clonotype was observed many times. The junction departs from the called germline gene at one end, perhaps through a read error. This chain connects TRBV10-1 to TRBJ2-6; possibly TRBD2 for D (5 bases). The length of the CDR3 is 15 residues. Germline loops: CDR1 WNHNN, CDR2 SYGVQD (reference sequence). DNA of the CDR3: TGTGCCAGCAGTGAGGGCAGCTCTGGGGCCAACGTCCTGACTTTC. Translating it yields CASSEGSSGANVLTF.

With regard to this clonotype: Possible read error: a much larger clone is one base away. The chain joins TRBV12-3 or TRBV12-4 to TRBJ2-5; D remains unclear. The CDR3 extends over 12 amino acids. The DNA of the CDR3 is TGTGTCAGCACGGCGGACCAAGAGACCCAGTACTTC. Encoded protein: CVSTADQETQYF.